This T cell receptor beta chain was recovered during a study of cytomegalovirus exposure and HLA in healthy donors. The study's findings and limits: Researchers catalogued some 160 TCR beta chains as cytomegalovirus-associated. With further analysis later on, most CMV-associated TCR beta chains appeared HLA-restricted. In a later analysis, TCR beta V- and J-gene trimming showed a link to a missense DCLRE1C variant. When a later analysis was performed, an Asian-associated ancestry cluster reportedly had fewer N-insertions than the roughly 730-donor mean.

The PCR used 60 Vbeta and 13 Jbeta primers. Produced via immunoSEQ multiplex PCR; TCRdb's table is partial and in-frame only. Of under 200,000 clones detected, 60% to 80% appear once; the ten largest clones hold roughly 9.7%. To note about this clone: Its antigen is not identified.

After removal of 5 bases from V and 5 bases from J, the junction contained 4 bases not matched to a gene. This CDR3 comprises 13 residues. Germline loops: CDR1 SGHNT, CDR2 YENEEA. The sample taken for sequencing was PBMCs. The chain combines TRBV11-3 with TRBJ2-5; 8 nucleotides align to TRBD2. This sequence was found in a man younger than 35 in good health and CMV-seropositive. For the CDR3, the DNA is TGTGCCAGCAGCCCCGGACTAGCTGAGACCCAGTACTTC. Protein: CASSPGLAETQYF.